This TCR beta chain was retrieved from a study of T-cell memory formation after mild COVID-19. Looked up from germline, CDR1 is SGHDT and CDR2 is YYEEEE. V was shortened by 1 base and J by 6 bases, with 8 bases between the two germline ends. The CDR3 has 12 amino acids. Constant-segment-primed 5'RACE gave TCR alpha and TCR beta cDNA libraries with sample barcodes and UMIs. TCRdb re-called the 5' RACE reads with MiXCR, one entry per CDR3 protein. The profile shows about 400,000 distinct CDR3 sequences, more than 20% of them singletons. General study findings and limits: Clones shrinking between day 15 and 85 showed a balanced CD4/CD8 split, and those that grew later tilted toward CD4+. Day 37-peaking second-wave clones had unconfirmed SARS-CoV-2 specificity. Chiefly within CM and EM were the contracting CD4+ clones; CD8+ ones were within EMRA.

This clonotype was found a few times. Its antigen remains unknown. The sequenced sample was PBMCs or a T cell subset sorted from them (not recorded which). The chain links TRBV5-6 to TRBJ2-7; the D gene is possibly TRBD2 (6 bases). The source of this sequence is an adult woman who had mild COVID-19 (a few samples of this study predate the infection). Cell type and time point are not known. Here the CDR3 DNA reads TGTGCCAGCAGCTTGCTGGGAGGCGAGCAGTACTTC. Its translation: CASSLLGGEQYF.